Detailed here is one TCR beta chain. This clonotype was recorded many times. Its antigen specificity is not known. No quality values exist for individual bases; no much larger clone is one base distant. This sample is part of a study of T cells in Graves' hyperthyroidism and ophthalmopathy (dated by TCRdb to the late 2010s). In terms of the full investigation: Peripheral blood samples were taken at the time of initial diagnosis, prior to any treatment. To identify TCR V-J signatures that set the groups apart, the researchers used a discovery cohort of approximately 98 patients, made up of fewer than 50 with Graves' ophthalmopathy and about 55 with stable Graves' hyperthyroidism. An independent validation cohort of around 19 hyperthyroidism patients and about 16 patients who later progressed to ophthalmopathy tested prospective prediction of ophthalmopathy. The roughly 91 discovery patients were randomly divided into training and test sets at a 7:3 ratio. In addition, the study compared T-cell repertoires in thyroid tissue and in blood from roughly six Graves' hyperthyroidism patients. Following sampling, methimazole starting at 30 mg daily was given to hyperthyroidism patients, and high-dose intravenous methylprednisolone was given to ophthalmopathy patients. TCR Vbeta CDR3 sequencing of 130 to 150 peripheral blood samples (approximately 44 ophthalmopathy, approximately 80 hyperthyroidism and approximately 17 progressor patients) is reported in the paper. The paper's findings and limits, for the study overall: Most expanded thyroid clonotypes (frequency above 0.001) were also detected in blood, suggesting blood repertoires may reflect thyroid immune responses. In validation, the model predicted progression to ophthalmopathy with around 71% sensitivity and approximately 78% specificity, a median of around six months before onset. Sample size was not statistically predetermined, and blinding of investigators to group allocation was not performed. Ophthalmopathy was separated from stable hyperthyroidism by a 13 V-J signature model, with about 88% sensitivity and about 81% specificity obtained in cross-validation and 80%/75% obtained in testing.

Ophthalmopathy patients had moderately to severely active disease, Clinical Activity Score of at least 3, NOSPECS grade of at least 4, and duration under 3 months. Any patient with an uncontrolled infection, another autoimmune disease, pregnancy or lactation was excluded. Diagnoses relied on clinical symptoms, serum thyroxine and TRAb, thyroid ultrasound and orbital computed tomography. PBMCs were separated from approximately 9.9 ml of fresh peripheral blood using Ficoll-Paque density gradient centrifugation. Total RNA was extracted with Trizol reagent, and quality was checked on an Agilent 2100 Bioanalyzer. TCR beta CDR3 regions were amplified from RNA transcripts. The TCR CDR3 was subjected to a first round of RT-PCR using the HTBI primer set and the Qiagen OneStep RT-PCR kit. Libraries were constructed in a second round of multiplex PCR, after which size selection and purification were carried out. Libraries were sequenced paired-end with 100 bp reads on an Illumina HiSeq2000. Concerning the study's data processing: SOAPnuke was used to process the raw data, with reads discarded if the reads contained adapters or uncalled bases, had a mean Phred below 15, or lacked an exact constant-primer or identifier match. High-quality paired reads were merged with COPE v1.2.5, and unique nucleotide sequences were defined as clonotypes. MiTCR v1.1 was used to align clonotypes to the IMGT TRBV, TRBD and TRBJ reference segments. Only V-J combinations with frequency above 0.0001, covering approximately 99% of repertoires, were analysed. A TCS score was defined as the ratio between F50 (clonal expansion) and ExV (chaos), using BLOSUM62-based TCRdist between CDR3 peptides within each V-J. Welch's t-statistics and random forest reduced approximately 520 V-J features to 13, which were used in a naive Bayes classifier (R e1071). TCRdb ran its own pipeline on the public reads, namely fastp trimming at Q25 and MiXCR clone calling, and kept in-frame beta chains. One record per CDR3 amino acid sequence lists the most common genes and DNA. The V and J calls shown here were made by TCRdb, not taken from the authors' results. The sample table shows about 600,000 distinct CDR3 sequences, and approximately 15% are seen once. More than 3% of the sample goes to the ten largest clones.

Cut back by 5 bases and 5 bases, the V and J ends lie 14 bases apart. The CDR3 measures 15 amino acids from cysteine to phenylalanine. This entry keeps only the CDR3 DNA: 45 bases, framed from base 1. CDR1 is given as SGDLS and CDR2 as YYNGEE, both from the germline V gene. The sequence was obtained from a woman between 40 and 55 years old with Graves' ophthalmopathy. The sequenced material came from blood. The rearranged segments are TRBV9 and TRBJ1-6; matching of 5 bases hints at TRBD1 as the D gene. The CDR3 corresponds to CASREGTVNNSPLHF. In nucleotides, the sequence is TGTGCCAGCAGGGAGGGGACGGTGAATAATTCACCCCTCCACTTT.